The TCR beta chain described here comes from a study of shared clonotypes between healthy human individuals. Study background: The study used three CD4 naive, three CD4 memory, two CD8 naive and one CD8 memory plate per donor. Overall study results and limits: Incompleteness in sorted-subset sequencing, despite large depth, was shown by rarefaction.

Germline lookup yields CDR1 SGHVS and CDR2 FQNEAQ. V was cut by 1 base and J by 4 bases, with 8 bases left in between. This CDR3 is 15 amino acids long. Naive CD8 cells lacked CD45RO, underwent positive selection for CCR7 and left out terminally differentiated effector memory CD45RA+ cells. Regarding this clone: What it binds is not known.

Sorted subsets were amplified in replicate PCRs using approximately 200 ng DNA, around 30,000 T cell genomes. Clones were sequenced by immunoSEQ multiplex PCR, and TCRdb holds only the in-frame ones, with some missing. The table includes more than 2 million clones, about 95% detected once. The chain links TRBV7-8 to TRBJ2-6; D gene ambiguous. This clonotype originated in a man younger than 35 in good health. Sequencing was performed on naive CD8+ T cells sorted from blood. The CDR3 region is CASSLVPEGANVLTF. In DNA, the CDR3 is TGTGCCAGCAGCTTAGTCCCTGAGGGGGCCAACGTCCTGACTTTC.